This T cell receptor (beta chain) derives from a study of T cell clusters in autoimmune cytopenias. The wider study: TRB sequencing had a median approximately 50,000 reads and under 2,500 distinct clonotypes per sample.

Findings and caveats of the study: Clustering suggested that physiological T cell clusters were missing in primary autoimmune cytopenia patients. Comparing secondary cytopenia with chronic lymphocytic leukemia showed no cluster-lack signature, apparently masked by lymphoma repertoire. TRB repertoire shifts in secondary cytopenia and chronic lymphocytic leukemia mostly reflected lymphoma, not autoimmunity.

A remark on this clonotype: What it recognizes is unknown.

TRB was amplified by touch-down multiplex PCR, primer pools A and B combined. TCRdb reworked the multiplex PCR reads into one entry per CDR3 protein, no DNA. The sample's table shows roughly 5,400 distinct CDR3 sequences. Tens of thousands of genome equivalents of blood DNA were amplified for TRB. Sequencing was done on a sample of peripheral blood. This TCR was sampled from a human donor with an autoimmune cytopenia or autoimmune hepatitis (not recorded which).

The chain's CDR3 is CASSLEGGPNTEAFF. The chain combines TRBV5-1 with TRBJ1-1; the TCRdb D gene call, TRBD1, has no DNA to confirm it. CDR1 and CDR2 (germline): SGHRS, YFSETQ. CDR3 length: 15 amino acids.